Shown below are 21 T cell receptor beta chains from a single sample sequenced in a study of vaccination and CD4 T cells after COVID-19. Noted treatment: roughly ten-day PBMC culture with coronavirus spike peptide pools or control peptides (ViraFEST assay). An unexposed donor provided the CD4+ T cells, which were collected before the COVID-19 pandemic (2011-2018). Cultured CD4+ T cell DNA underwent sequencing with the Oncomine TCR Beta short-read assay. MiXCR, applied by TCRdb to the PCR reads, yields one record per CDR3 protein. The sample has around 1,300 distinct CDR3 sequences, about 19% seen once. Their antigen targets remain unknown. Sequenced material: CD4+ T cells from blood, cultured in vitro. The receptor set was obtained from a human donor in good health.

This chain connects TRBV7-8 to TRBJ1-6, with TRBD1 matching over 10 bases. The CDR3 runs to 19 residues. Germline values: CDR1 SGHVS, CDR2 FQNEAQ. Germline trimming cut 5 bases from V and 7 bases from J; bases unmatched to any gene: 17. DNA of the CDR3: TGTGCCAGCAGCCCCTATGACAGGGGGCGCATCGGCGGAAATTCACCCCTCCACTTT. Amino acid sequence: CASSPYDRGRIGGNSPLHF. Full variable domain (outside the CDR3, taken from reference TRBV7-8 and TRBJ1-6): GAGVSQSPRYKVAKRGQDVALRCDPISGHVSLFWYQQALGQGPEFLTYFQNEAQLDKSGLPSDRFFAERPEGSVSTLKIQRTQQEDSAVYLCASSPYDRGRIGGNSPLHFGNGTRLTVT.

The sample holds a few counts of this clonotype. The chain carries TRBV2 and TRBJ1-2; TRBD1 matches at 8 bases. The CDR3 consists of 14 residues. V trimming: 9 bases; J trimming: 3 bases; junction bases outside the gene matches: 9. Germline-derived CDR1 and CDR2 are SNHLY and FYNNEI. The CDR3 nucleotides read TGTGCCAGACGGACGGGACAGGTTGACTATGGCTACACCTTC. Protein product: CARRTGQVDYGYTF.

J is TRBJ1-1 and V is TRBV6-2 or TRBV6-3, with 11 nucleotides matching TRBD1. CDR3 length: 16 amino acids. J was trimmed by 0 bases and V by 5 bases; bases with no gene match: 5. The germline CDR1 and CDR2 sequences are MNHEY and SVGEGT. The DNA of the CDR3 is TGTGCCAGCAGTCCCTGGACAGGGGGCTTGAACACTGAAGCTTTCTTT. This sequence encodes CASSPWTGGLNTEAFF.

By its share, this clonotype is medium-sized. The rearrangement joins TRBV6-2 or TRBV6-3 to TRBJ1-5; TRBD1 is a possible D gene (5 bases). The CDR3 loop spans 17 amino acids. The germline CDR1 and CDR2 sequences are MNHEY and SVGEGT. Trimming stripped 5 bases from V and 2 bases from J, with 19 bases between. As DNA, the CDR3 is TGTGCCAGCAGTCGACCCACCAGGGCCGCGGGCAATCAGCCCCAGCATTTT. This translates into CASSRPTRAAGNQPQHF.

This clonotype qualifies as medium-sized. This chain connects TRBV7-9 to TRBJ1-2; 8 positions agree with TRBD1. Germline CDR1 is SEHNR and CDR2 is FQNEAQ (reference sequence). The V gene end was trimmed by 5 bases and the J gene end by 4 bases; junction bases not matched to a gene: 6. The CDR3 length is 14 residues. The CDR3 nucleotides read TGTGCCAGCAGCGGAGGACAGGGCAGCTATGGCTACACCTTC. Protein product: CASSGGQGSYGYTF.

The chain has TRBV6-5 and TRBJ2-7; TRBD2 agrees at 14 bases. CDR3 length: 16 residues. CDR1 and CDR2 from the germline V gene are MNHEY and SVGAGI. The V and J ends lost 4 bases and 6 bases, in that order; junction bases with no gene match: 8. The CDR3 DNA reads TGTGCCAGCAGTTTCACCCCCGGGACTAGCGGGAGCGAGCAGTACTTC. It codes for CASSFTPGTSGSEQYF.

This clonotype was recorded a few times. This CDR3 is CASSQYSRDYGYTF. The CDR3 region has the DNA TGCGCCAGCAGCCAATATTCGAGGGACTATGGCTACACCTTC. The chain recombines TRBV4-3 with TRBJ1-2; no reliable D call. V was clipped by 2 bases and J by 3 bases, with 10 bases between them. This CDR3 spans 14 amino acids. Germline V gives CDR1 LGHNA, CDR2 YSLEER.

By frequency in the sample, this clonotype is medium-sized. The chain uses TRBV27 and TRBJ1-5; D may be TRBD1 (5 bases). Germline CDR1 and CDR2: MNHEY and SMNVEV (reference sequence). Trimming stripped 6 bases from V and 3 bases from J, with 12 bases between. The CDR3 extends over 14 amino acids. The CDR3 protein is CASSPGRNNQPQHF. The CDR3 DNA reads as TGTGCCAGCAGCCCGGGACGGAACAATCAGCCCCAGCATTTT.

The chain combines TRBV18 with TRBJ1-1, with D hard to call. V lost 4 bases to trimming and J lost 7 bases, with 13 bases between them. The length of the CDR3 is 13 residues. CDR1 is KGHSH and CDR2 is LQKENI in the germline V gene. The CDR3 spells CASSLANGDEAFF. CDR3 DNA: TGTGCCAGCTCACTGGCTAACGGGGATGAAGCTTTCTTT.

This clonotype has only a few counts. The rearrangement joins TRBV7-3 to TRBJ2-3, with TRBD2 matching 8 bases. The CDR3 is made up of 18 amino acids. After removal of 4 bases from V and 0 bases from J, the junction contained 12 bases not matched to a gene. Germline lookup yields CDR1 SGHTA and CDR2 FQGTGA. CDR3 DNA sequence: TGTGCCAGCAGCTCCCCAGCGGGAGTGAGGCTCAGCACAGATACGCAGTATTTT. Protein sequence: CASSSPAGVRLSTDTQYF.

The gene calls are TRBV19 and TRBJ1-3; D possibly corresponds to TRBD1 (5 bases). Per germline, CDR1 LNHDA and CDR2 SQIVND (reference sequence). The CDR3 loop spans 17 amino acids. The V end lost 5 bases, the J end lost 4 bases, and 21 bases lay between the germline ends. The CDR3 here is CASSPYPRAMAGNTIYF. The CDR3 DNA follows: TGTGCCAGTAGTCCCTACCCCAGGGCCATGGCGGGAAACACCATATATTTT.

By its share, this clonotype is medium-sized. The chain links TRBV15 to TRBJ1-2; unclear D gene. Per germline, CDR1 LNHNV and CDR2 YYDKDF (reference sequence). The CDR3 spans 14 residues. V was shortened by 1 base and J by 8 bases, with 14 bases between the two germline ends. CDR3 sequence reads: CATSRVPGTRGYTF. For the CDR3, the DNA is TGTGCCACCAGCAGAGTTCCGGGAACGAGGGGCTACACCTTC.

This clonotype was found a few times. The rearrangement joins TRBV5-1 to TRBJ2-1; D perhaps matches TRBD2 (5 bases). Germline CDR1 reads SGHRS; CDR2 reads YFSETQ. The CDR3 consists of 16 residues. Trimming removed 0 bases at V and 0 bases at J, with 10 bases between. CDR3 bases: TGCGCCAGCAGCTTGGTTGTAGGGAGCTCCTACAATGAGCAGTTCTTC. Its translation: CASSLVVGSSYNEQFF.

In this sample, this clonotype turned up a few times. The J gene is TRBJ2-7, the V gene TRBV10-1, with D uncertain. Germline-derived CDR1 and CDR2 are WNHNN and SYGVQD (reference sequence). V lost 6 bases and J 3 bases, leaving 6 bases between the germline ends. The CDR3 sequence is 11 residues long. CDR3 in DNA: TGCGCCAGCAGAGACAACTACGAGCAGTACTTC. Translating gives CASRDNYEQYF.

This clonotype turned up a few times. The chain carries TRBV18 and TRBJ1-6; D may be TRBD1 (6 bases). V lost 4 bases and J 0 bases, leaving 10 bases between the germline ends. In germline, CDR1 is KGHSH, CDR2 LQKENI. The CDR3 has 16 residues. CDR3 coding DNA: TGTGCCAGCTCACTAAGGGGGAGCTCCTATAATTCACCCCTCCACTTT. It is translated as CASSLRGSSYNSPLHF. The variable domain in full, completed from reference TRBV18 and TRBJ1-6, reads NAGVMQNPRHLVRRRGQEARLRCSPMKGHSHVYWYRQLPEEGLKFMVYLQKENIIDESGMPKERFSAEFPKEGPSILRIQQVVRGDSAAYFCASSLRGSSYNSPLHFGNGTRLTVT.

This clonotype was detected only a few times. The chain combines TRBV7-2 with TRBJ2-1; TRBD2 aligns across 12 bases. The V and J ends lost 5 bases and 4 bases, in that order; junction bases with no gene match: 6. The germline CDR1 and CDR2 sequences are SGHTA and FQGNSA. This CDR3 comprises 16 residues. This chain's CDR3 is CASSGGTSGPYNEQFF. The DNA for the CDR3 is TGTGCCAGCAGCGGCGGGACTAGCGGGCCATACAATGAGCAGTTCTTC.

This clonotype occurred a few times. The CDR3 sequence is CASSLRGGTGELFF. CDR3 nucleotide sequence: TGTGCCAGCAGCTTAAGGGGTGGCACCGGGGAGCTGTTTTTT. V and J are TRBV7-2 and TRBJ2-2; D is possibly TRBD1 (5 bases). The germline gives CDR1 SGHTA, CDR2 FQGNSA. V was trimmed by 2 bases and J by 4 bases, leaving 8 bases between them. This CDR3 spans 14 amino acids.

This chain links TRBV5-6 with TRBJ2-1, with no clear D. Deletions cut 3 bases from V and 2 bases from J, with 15 bases between. CDR3 length: 16 residues. Germline lookup yields CDR1 SGHDT and CDR2 YYEEEE. CDR3 DNA: TGTGCCAGCAGCTCTTACACTGAAGCCCCCTACAATGAGCAGTTCTTC. Translated, it gives CASSSYTEAPYNEQFF.

A remark on this clonotype: This may arise from a read error, as a much more abundant clone is one base away. V and J are TRBV27 and TRBJ2-2, with D unresolved. Between the trimmed V and J ends, which lost 4 bases and 5 bases, there was a span of 5 bases. This CDR3 comprises 12 residues. The germline CDR1 and CDR2 sequences are MNHEY and SMNVEV (reference sequence). The CDR3 coding sequence is TGTGCCAGCAGTTCGTTGACCGGGGAGCTGTTTTTT. Amino acids: CASSSLTGELFF.

The chain combines TRBV5-1 with TRBJ1-5, with unresolved D. Germline V CDR1 and CDR2: SGHRS, YFSETQ. The CDR3 contains 15 residues. The V gene lost 3 bases and the J gene lost 9 bases, with 19 bases spanning the gap. CDR3 loop: CASSSSGPKSGPQHF. CDR3 sequence (DNA): TGCGCCAGCAGCTCTTCAGGTCCAAAAAGCGGGCCCCAGCATTTT. The full variable domain, in which reference TRBV5-1 and TRBJ1-5 provide the parts outside the CDR3, is KAGVTQTPRYLIKTRGQQVTLSCSPISGHRSVSWYQQTPGQGLQFLFEYFSETQRNKGNFPGRFSGRQFSNSRSEMNVSTLELGDSALYLCASSSSGPKSGPQHFGDGTRLSIL.

In its sample, this clonotype ranks as medium-sized. This chain connects TRBV20-1 to TRBJ2-2; the D gene is possibly TRBD2 (5 bases). V lost 7 bases, J lost 6 bases, and 12 bases lay in between. There are 12 residues in the CDR3. Germline V CDR1 and CDR2: DFQATT, SNEGSKA (reference sequence). The CDR3 DNA sequence: TGCAGTGGAGTGGGAGTGTCCGGGGAGCTGTTTTTT. Translated, it gives CSGVGVSGELFF.